Here is one TCR beta chain with its context. TCRdb's copy holds only in-frame clones and misses some; the assay was immunoSEQ multiplex PCR. The table has 200,000 to 250,000 clones, roughly four fifths seen once. This specimen belongs to a study of blood T cell repertoires in COVID-19. Germline lookup yields CDR1 SGDLS and CDR2 YYNGEE. CDR3 length: 15 residues. Deletions cut 2 bases from V and 2 bases from J, with 12 bases between. V gene TRBV9 combines with J gene TRBJ2-3; a weak D match, TRBD2 (5 bases). The receptor's source is a man in his 60s who had recovered from COVID-19. The material sequenced was PBMCs or T cells enriched from blood (not recorded which). The CDR3 region is CASSVAPGVTDTQYF. As DNA, the CDR3 is TGTGCCAGCAGCGTGGCCCCCGGGGTCACAGATACGCAGTATTTT.